Described below is a single T cell receptor beta chain sequence and its context. Antigen: not known. The sample originates from a study of cytomegalovirus exposure and HLA in healthy donors. Background on the study: A subsequent analysis reported that the roughly 120 validation repertoires were produced on the same platform that had also been used for the 500 to 700 first-cohort repertoires. Findings and caveats of the study: Clusters of TCRs from the first cohort tended to co-occur in the approximately 120 validation repertoires (as a later analysis found). Per published reports, the classifier diagnosed cytomegalovirus status with high specificity and sensitivity.

Generated by immunoSEQ multiplex PCR, the TCRdb table keeps only in-frame clones and is missing some. This sample has 100,000 to 150,000 clones, with 85% to 90% found just once. This receptor was taken from a woman in her thirties in good health and CMV-seronegative. The sequenced material came from PBMCs.

Here the CDR3 DNA reads TGTGCCAGCAGCTTTGGGGGGGGCCGCCCCTATGGCTACACCTTC. This translates into CASSFGGGRPYGYTF. This chain uses TRBV7-8 with TRBJ1-2, with a possible D match to TRBD1 (6 bases). Germline CDR1 SGHVS, CDR2 FQNEAQ. The germline V and J ends were trimmed by 3 bases and 4 bases, with 15 bases remaining between them. The length of the CDR3 is 15 residues.